The entry below gives a single T cell receptor beta chain sequence along with its context. This clone was seen more than once but under ten times. Its antigen remains unidentified. No much larger clone is present one base from it, and per-base qualities are unavailable. This entry comes from a study of blood T cell repertoires in COVID-19 (dated by TCRdb to about 2020). For the wider study: Samples from collaborators originated in the United States, Italy and Spain and spanned both the acute and convalescent phases of COVID-19. The material from the prospective study consisted of cDNA or gDNA derived from T cells, B-cell-depleted T cells, or PBMCs. The dataset comprised deeply sampled blood TCRbeta repertoires from subjects exposed to, actively infected with, or recovered from COVID-19. A freely available public database, intended as a resource for researchers studying the immune response to SARS-CoV-2, is where the repertoires were released. The samples were drawn from the first 160 participants of the ongoing ImmuneRACE study and from some 1,300 subjects provided by 6 global collaborators. Sample metadata almost always included a de-identified subject ID, COVID-19 status, age in years and sex. Where HLA class I and class II types were available, the types were taken from metadata supplied by the sample provider, not from assay-based typing. The research as a whole found: Clinical and demographic metadata were provided uncurated, with the amount varying by source and participant.

Whole blood was collected in K2EDTA tubes by collaborating institutions according to the institutions' own protocols. For TCRbeta analysis, collaborators shipped samples in one of three forms: frozen whole blood, isolated PBMCs, or DNA extracted from either of those sample types. The immunoSEQ Assay, a bias-controlled multiplex PCR, was used to amplify TCRbeta CDR3 regions from genomic DNA. On the study's bioinformatics: The number of nucleated cells in each sample was estimated by amplification of reference gene primers within the assay. Sequence reads were collapsed and filtered to measure the absolute abundance of every unique TCRbeta CDR3 rearrangement. For each sample, productive Simpson clonality was calculated as the square root of Simpson's diversity index over productive rearrangements. Here the immuneACCESS table is served through TCRdb, limited to in-frame sequences with V and J called. Missing clones are a known gap in these copies; in checked studies unresolved V genes cover under half, and the rest lacks a known reason. D and trimming come from the DNA, and the V and J calls and clone size come from that table. The table for this sample lists about 33,000 clones; around four fifths of them were counted only once. The ten largest clonotypes hold over 15% of the sample.

Specimen: peripheral blood. The TCR was taken from a man between 65 and 80 years old with acute or convalescent COVID-19.

CDR3 sequence: CASSQQGLGEKLFF. The DNA sequence is given as TGTGCCAGCAGCCAACAGGGATTAGGAGAAAAACTGTTTTTT. This sequence uses TRBV3-1 (or the pseudogene TRBV3-2) and TRBJ1-4, and perhaps TRBD1 as D gene, on 5 matching bases. Reading from cysteine to phenylalanine, the CDR3 counts 14 amino acids. The sequence is cut down to CDR3 DNA, 42 bases in frame from base 1. Sequences LGHDT (CDR1) and YNNKEL (CDR2) are obtained from the germline V gene (reference sequence). V and J are truncated by 2 bases and 8 bases respectively, leaving an intervening sequence of 12 bases.